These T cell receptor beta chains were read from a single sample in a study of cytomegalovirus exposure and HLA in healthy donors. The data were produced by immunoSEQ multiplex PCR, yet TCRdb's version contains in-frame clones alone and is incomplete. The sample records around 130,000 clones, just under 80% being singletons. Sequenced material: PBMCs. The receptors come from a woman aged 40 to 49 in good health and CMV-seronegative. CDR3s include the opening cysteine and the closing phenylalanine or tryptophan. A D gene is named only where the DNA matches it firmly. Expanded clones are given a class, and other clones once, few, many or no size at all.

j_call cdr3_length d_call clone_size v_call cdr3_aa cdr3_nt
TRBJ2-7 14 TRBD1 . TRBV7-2 CASSPSGGRNEQYF TGTGCCAGCAGCCCATCAGGGGGTAGAAACGAGCAGTACTTC
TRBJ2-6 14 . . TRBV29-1 CSVVGGFGANVLTF TGCAGCGTTGTTGGGGGGTTTGGGGCCAACGTCCTGACTTTC
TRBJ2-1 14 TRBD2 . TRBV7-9 CASSPSGTEGEQFF TGTGCCAGCAGCCCTAGCGGGACCGAGGGTGAGCAGTTCTTC
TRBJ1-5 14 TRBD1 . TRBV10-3 CATSTGGHNQPQHF TGTGCCACATCGACAGGGGGGCACAATCAGCCCCAGCATTTT
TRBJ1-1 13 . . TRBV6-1 CASSRDTNTEAFF TGTGCCAGCAGTAGGGACACGAACACTGAAGCTTTCTTT
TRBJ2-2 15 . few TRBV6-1 CASSELADNTGELFF TGTGCCAGCAGTGAACTTGCGGATAACACCGGGGAGCTGTTTTTT
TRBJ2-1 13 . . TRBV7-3 CASSPEGGNEQFF TGTGCCAGCAGCCCCGAAGGGGGCAATGAGCAGTTCTTC
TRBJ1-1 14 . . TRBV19 CASSIRGMNTEAFF TGTGCCAGTAGTATTCGGGGGATGAACACTGAAGCTTTCTTT
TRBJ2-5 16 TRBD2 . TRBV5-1 CASSFGLAEYQETQYF TGCGCCAGCAGCTTCGGACTAGCGGAATACCAAGAGACCCAGTACTTC
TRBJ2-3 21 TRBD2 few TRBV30 CAYWSTLISGRFSYSTDTQYF TGTGCCTATTGGTCTACCCTAATTAGCGGGAGGTTCTCCTATAGCACAGATACGCAGTATTTT
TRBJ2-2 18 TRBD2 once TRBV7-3 CASSLIPAGLANTGELFF TGTGCCAGCAGCTTGATCCCCGCGGGACTAGCGAACACCGGGGAGCTGTTTTTT
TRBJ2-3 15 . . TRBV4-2 CASSLKQGNTDTQYF TGTGCCAGCAGCCTGAAGCAGGGAAACACAGATACGCAGTATTTT
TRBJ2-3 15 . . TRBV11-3 CASSFSRGGTDTQYF TGTGCCAGCAGTTTCTCTAGGGGGGGTACAGATACGCAGTATTTT
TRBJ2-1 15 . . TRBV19 CASSFTVGSYNEQFF TGTGCCAGTAGTTTCACAGTCGGGAGTTACAATGAGCAGTTCTTC
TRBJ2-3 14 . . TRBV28 CASSLGGVTDTQYF TGTGCCAGCAGTTTGGGAGGAGTCACAGATACGCAGTATTTT
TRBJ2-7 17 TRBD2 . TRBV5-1 CASSFGLAGAISEEQYF TGCGCCAGCAGCTTTGGGTTAGCGGGAGCGATTTCGGAGGAGCAGTACTTC
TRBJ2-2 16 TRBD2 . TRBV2 CASSESLAANTGELFF TGTGCCAGCAGTGAATCGCTAGCGGCGAACACCGGGGAGCTGTTTTTT
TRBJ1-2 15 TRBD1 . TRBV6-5 CASSYSTGGDYGYTF TGTGCCAGCAGTTACTCGACAGGGGGCGACTATGGCTACACCTTC
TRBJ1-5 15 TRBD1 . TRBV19 CASRGQGDRNQPQHF TGTGCCAGTAGAGGACAGGGGGACCGCAATCAGCCCCAGCATTTT
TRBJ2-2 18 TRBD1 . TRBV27 CASSLKGSGQGHTGELFF TGTGCCAGCAGTTTAAAGGGTTCGGGACAGGGGCACACCGGGGAGCTGTTTTTT
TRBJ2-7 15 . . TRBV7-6 CASSSTGYRTYEQYF TGTGCCAGCAGCTCCACAGGGTACCGTACCTACGAGCAGTACTTC
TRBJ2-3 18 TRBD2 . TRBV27 CASSRTATSGRRKDTQYF TGTGCCAGCAGTCGGACAGCTACTAGCGGGAGAAGGAAAGATACGCAGTATTTT
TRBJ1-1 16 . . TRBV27 CASSPRQGGVNTEAFF TGTGCCAGCAGCCCCCGCCAAGGTGGAGTTAACACTGAAGCTTTCTTT
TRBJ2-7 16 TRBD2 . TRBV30 CAWSHPPGSGSYEQYF TGTGCCTGGAGTCACCCCCCGGGGAGCGGGAGCTACGAGCAGTACTTC
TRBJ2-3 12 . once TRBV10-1 CASSDYTDTQYF TGCGCCAGCAGTGACTACACAGATACGCAGTATTTT
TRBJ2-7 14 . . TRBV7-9 CASSSPGTPYEQYF TGTGCCAGCAGCTCACCCGGGACACCGTACGAGCAGTACTTC
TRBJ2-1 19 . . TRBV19 CASSGQGAIAGEYYNEQFF TGTGCCAGTAGTGGGCAGGGGGCAATAGCGGGAGAGTATTACAATGAGCAGTTCTTC
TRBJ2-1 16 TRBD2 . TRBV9 CASSVGGVGLANEQFF TGTGCCAGCAGCGTAGGCGGGGTGGGACTAGCGAATGAGCAGTTCTTC
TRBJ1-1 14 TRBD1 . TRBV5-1 CASSPGQGGTEAFF TGCGCCAGCAGCCCGGGACAGGGGGGCACTGAAGCTTTCTTT
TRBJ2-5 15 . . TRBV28 CASSSRLTPQETQYF TGTGCCAGCAGTAGCCGGCTGACACCCCAAGAGACCCAGTACTTC
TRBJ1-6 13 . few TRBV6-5 CASSKQGNSPLHF TGTGCCAGCAGTAAACAGGGTAACTCACCCCTCCACTTT
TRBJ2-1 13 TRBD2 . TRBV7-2 CASAGGARIEQFF TGTGCCAGCGCGGGGGGGGCTAGGATTGAGCAGTTCTTC
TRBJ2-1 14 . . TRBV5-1 CASSLATGYNEQFF TGCGCCAGCAGCTTGGCGACAGGATACAATGAGCAGTTCTTC
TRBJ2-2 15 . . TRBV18 CASSLTQGDTGELFF TGTGCCAGCTCACTAACACAGGGAGACACCGGGGAGCTGTTTTTT
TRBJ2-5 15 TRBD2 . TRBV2 CASSEIAGAGETQYF TGTGCCAGCAGTGAAATAGCGGGGGCGGGGGAGACCCAGTACTTC
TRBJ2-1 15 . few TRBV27 CASTPGRTGYNEQFF TGTGCCAGCACCCCAGGGAGGACCGGCTACAATGAGCAGTTCTTC
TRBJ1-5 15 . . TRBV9 CASSVDGGSSQPQHF TGTGCCAGCAGCGTAGACGGGGGGTCCAGTCAGCCCCAGCATTTT
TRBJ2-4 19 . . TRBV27 CASSYFAGSADLAKNIQYF TGTGCCAGCAGTTACTTTGCTGGGAGCGCCGATCTAGCCAAAAACATTCAGTACTTC
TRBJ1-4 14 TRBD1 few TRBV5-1 CASSRDRGLEKLFF TGCGCCAGCAGCCGGGACAGGGGGCTCGAAAAACTGTTTTTT
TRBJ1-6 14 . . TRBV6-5 CASRLQGYNSPLHF TGTGCCAGCAGACTCCAGGGGTATAATTCACCCCTCCACTTT
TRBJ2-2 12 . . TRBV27 CASGDYTGELFF TGTGCCAGCGGAGACTACACCGGGGAGCTGTTTTTT
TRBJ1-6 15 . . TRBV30 CAWRGSRRNNSPLHF TGTGCCTGGAGGGGCTCGAGACGGAATAATTCACCCCTCCACTTT
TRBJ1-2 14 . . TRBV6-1 CASSEKFRGPSYTF TGTGCCAGCAGTGAAAAGTTTAGGGGCCCCAGCTACACCTTC
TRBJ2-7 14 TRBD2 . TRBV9 CASSVRREGGEQYF TGTGCCAGCAGCGTACGGCGGGAGGGAGGCGAGCAGTACTTC
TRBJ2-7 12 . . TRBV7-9 CASSLQGYEQYF TGTGCCAGCAGCTTGCAGGGGTACGAGCAGTACTTC
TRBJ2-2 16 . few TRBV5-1 CASSYLSGPNTGELFF TGCGCCAGCAGCTACCTTAGCGGACCGAACACCGGGGAGCTGTTTTTT
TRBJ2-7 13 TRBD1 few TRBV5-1 CASSPGTAYEQYF TGCGCCAGCAGCCCCGGGACAGCCTACGAGCAGTACTTC
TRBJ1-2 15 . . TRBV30 CAWSVARNSNYGYTF TGTGCCTGGAGTGTAGCCAGGAACTCTAACTATGGCTACACCTTC
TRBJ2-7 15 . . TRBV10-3 CAIRPDRGSGYEQYF TGTGCCATCAGGCCCGATAGGGGTTCTGGGTACGAGCAGTACTTC
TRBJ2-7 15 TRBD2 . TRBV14 CASSRTSGDSYEQYF TGTGCCAGCAGCCGAACTAGCGGGGATTCCTACGAGCAGTACTTC
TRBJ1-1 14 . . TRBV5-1 CASSWVEGNTEAFF TGCGCCAGCAGCTGGGTGGAGGGGAACACTGAAGCTTTCTTT